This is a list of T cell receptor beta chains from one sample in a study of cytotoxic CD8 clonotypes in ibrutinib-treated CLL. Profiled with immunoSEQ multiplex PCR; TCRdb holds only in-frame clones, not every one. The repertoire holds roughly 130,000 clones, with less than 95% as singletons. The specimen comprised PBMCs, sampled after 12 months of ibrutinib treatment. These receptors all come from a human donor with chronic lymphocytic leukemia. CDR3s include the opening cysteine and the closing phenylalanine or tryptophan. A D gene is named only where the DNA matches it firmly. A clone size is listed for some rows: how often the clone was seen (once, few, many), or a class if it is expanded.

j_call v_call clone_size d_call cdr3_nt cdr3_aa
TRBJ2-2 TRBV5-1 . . TGCGCCAGCAGGGCCGGAGCTACGAACACCGGGGAGCTGTTTTTT CASRAGATNTGELFF
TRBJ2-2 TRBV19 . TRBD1 TGTGCCAGTACCTCGGGCCAGGGGGACACCGGGGAGCTGTTTTTT CASTSGQGDTGELFF
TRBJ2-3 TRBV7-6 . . TGTGCCAGCAGACGGGGAGATACGCAGTATTTT CASRRGDTQYF
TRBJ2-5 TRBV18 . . TGTGCCAGCTCACTCGGATCACAAGAGACCCAGTACTTC CASSLGSQETQYF
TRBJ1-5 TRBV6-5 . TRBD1 TGTGCCAGCAGTTCCCTTGACAGGGGAAAGCCCCAGCATTTT CASSSLDRGKPQHF
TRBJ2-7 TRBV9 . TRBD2 TGTGCCAGCAGCCCCCTAGGGACTAGCGGGACCTACGAGCAGTACTTC CASSPLGTSGTYEQYF
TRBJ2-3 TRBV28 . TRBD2 TGTGCCAGCATTGGGCGGGGGAGAGGCACAGATACGCAGTATTTT CASIGRGRGTDTQYF
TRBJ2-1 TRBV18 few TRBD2 TGTGCCAGCGCTCCCCCAGCGGGAGCCAGAAATGAGCAGTTCTTC CASAPPAGARNEQFF
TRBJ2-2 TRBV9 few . TGTGCCAGCAGCCCCCCTGCTGGGGAGCTGTTTTTT CASSPPAGELFF
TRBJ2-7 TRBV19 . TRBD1 TGTGCCAGTAGTCCGGGACAGGGGAGCCACGAGCAGTACTTC CASSPGQGSHEQYF
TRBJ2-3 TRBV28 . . TGTGCCAGCAGAAAAGAAGGCACAGATACGCAGTATTTT CASRKEGTDTQYF
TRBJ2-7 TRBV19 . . TGTGCCAGTAGTATACGGGGTTACCCCTCTTCCTACGAGCAGTACTTC CASSIRGYPSSYEQYF
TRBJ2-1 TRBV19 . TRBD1 TGTGCCAGTATTTCCGGGACAGGGACCTACAATGAGCAGTTCTTC CASISGTGTYNEQFF
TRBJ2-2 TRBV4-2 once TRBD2 TGTGCCAGCAGCCTGGGCGGGAGGAGCACCGGGGAGCTGTTTTTT CASSLGGRSTGELFF
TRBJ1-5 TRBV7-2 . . TGTGCCAGCAGCTTATTGACGGACCTGAATCAGCCCCAGCATTTT CASSLLTDLNQPQHF
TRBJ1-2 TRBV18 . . TGTGCCAGCTCACCACCGCAGGGGACTAATGGCTACACCTTC CASSPPQGTNGYTF
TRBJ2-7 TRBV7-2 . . TGTGCCAGCAGCTCCTCGAGTGATGCATTATCCTACGAGCAGTACTTC CASSSSSDALSYEQYF
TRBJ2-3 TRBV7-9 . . TGTGCCAGCAGCAGAGGCCGGTTCGATACGCAGTATTTT CASSRGRFDTQYF
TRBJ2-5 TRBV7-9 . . TGTGCCAGCAGCTTAGAGGAAGAGACCCAGTACTTC CASSLEEETQYF